The source of this T cell receptor (beta chain) is a study of shared clonotypes between healthy human individuals. Sorted subsets were amplified in replicate PCRs using 200 to 250 ng DNA, 32,000 or so T cell genomes. Produced via immunoSEQ multiplex PCR; TCRdb's table is partial and in-frame only. Seen here are approximately 980,000 clones, 60% to 85% observed once, and the top ten hold approximately 1.5%. A word on this clone: The target antigen is unknown.

Findings of the study overall: A handful of donors shared approximately 5% of their naive CD4 clonotypes. Among donors, the sharing of clonotypes was expected to be influenced by sequencing depth.

It was into CD45RA+ naive and CD45RA-negative memory subsets that the CD4+ cells were split. The CDR3 sequence is 14 residues long. CDR1 is SGHDT and CDR2 is YYEEEE in the germline V gene. Trimming took 4 bases from V and 8 from J; bases not matched to a gene: 7. V usage is TRBV5-6 and J usage is TRBJ2-1; 9 nucleotides align to TRBD1. Source material: memory CD4+ T cells sorted from blood. Noted subset: CD45RA-negative fraction. The TCR was taken from a man aged 18 to 35 in good health. For the CDR3, the DNA is TGTGCCAGCAGCACCGGACAGGGGCGCTATGAGCAGTTCTTC. Amino acid sequence: CASSTGQGRYEQFF.